What follows is one T cell receptor (beta chain) and its context. Its antigen is still unknown. V gave up 4 bases and J gave up 5 bases, with 14 bases separating them. The CDR3 is made up of 15 amino acids. Germline CDR1 reads MNHEY; CDR2 reads SMNVEV (reference sequence). These data are taken from a study of cytomegalovirus exposure and HLA in healthy donors. Findings and limits, study-wide: Several top significant clusters appeared, in a later analysis, to be linked to common viral pathogens. With later analysis, a missense DCLRE1C variant became linked to TCR beta V- and J-gene trimming.

Both 60 Vbeta primers and 13 Jbeta primers went into the PCR. Assay: immunoSEQ multiplex PCR; the TCRdb copy retains only in-frame clones and omits some. Of under 200,000 clones detected, roughly 82% appear once; the ten largest clones hold roughly 1.6%. The receptor comes from a girl aged 10 to 17 in good health and CMV-seropositive. V is TRBV27 and J is TRBJ1-4; no clear D gene. Sequenced: PBMCs. The CDR3 loop is CASSSRHNSNEKLFF. As DNA, the CDR3 is TGTGCCAGCAGTTCGCGACACAACTCAAATGAAAAACTGTTTTTT.